These 8 T cell receptor beta chains originate from one sample sequenced in a study of T cell responses to AZD1222 COVID-19 vaccine. Sequencing used immunoSEQ multiplex PCR; TCRdb keeps in-frame clones, though not all of them. The table includes approximately 150,000 clones, less than 95% detected once. This material consisted of peripheral blood, taken 28 days after the second AZD1222 dose. The receptors were gathered from an adult who received the AZD1222 COVID-19 vaccine.

This chain uses TRBV5-1 with TRBJ1-2; D is undetermined. The germline V gene encodes CDR1 SGHRS and CDR2 YFSETQ. This CDR3 is built from 14 residues. V was shortened by 7 bases and J by 4 bases, with 17 bases between the two germline ends. The CDR3 here is CASHQAPGLYGYTF. In DNA, the CDR3 is TGCGCCAGCCATCAAGCCCCAGGACTCTATGGCTACACCTTC.

This chain joins TRBV2 and TRBJ1-4; a weak D match, TRBD1 (6 bases). Per the germline V gene, CDR1 is SNHLY and CDR2 is FYNNEI. CDR3 length: 12 residues. V lost 4 bases and J 8 bases, leaving 8 bases between the germline ends. The CDR3 bases are TGTGCCAGCAGTGTAGGGGGAGAAAAACTGTTTTTT. This encodes CASSVGGEKLFF.

The genes are TRBV2 and TRBJ2-5, with 9 bases lining up with TRBD2. The trim removed 8 bases at V and 2 bases at J, leaving 6 bases unmatched. Germline values: CDR1 SNHLY, CDR2 FYNNEI. CDR3 length: 14 residues. The CDR3 reads CASVPSGAQETQYF. DNA for the CDR3: TGTGCCAGCGTCCCTAGCGGGGCACAAGAGACCCAGTACTTC.

The chain employs TRBV24-1 and TRBJ2-2; D is ambiguous. Looked up from germline, CDR1 is KGHDR and CDR2 is SFDVKD. Trimming took off 1 base at V and 3 bases at J, with 2 bases between the two ends. The CDR3 is 13 residues long. In DNA, the CDR3 is TGTGCCACCAGTGATTTATACACCGGGGAGCTGTTTTTT. This translates into CATSDLYTGELFF.

The CDR3 DNA reads as TGTGCCAGCAGCCGCGGACGGACTTACGAGCAGTACTTC. Protein sequence: CASSRGRTYEQYF. The V call is TRBV11-1, the J call TRBJ2-7; the D gene is possibly TRBD2 (5 bases). Trimming left V 5 bases short and J 4 bases short, with 12 bases between. This CDR3 contains 13 residues. The germline V gene encodes CDR1 SGHAT and CDR2 FQDESV (reference sequence). The full variable domain, with the rest looked up from reference TRBV11-1 and TRBJ2-7, is EAEVAQSPRYKITEKSQAVAFWCDPISGHATLYWYRQILGQGPELLVQFQDESVVDDSQLPKDRFSAERLKGVDSTLKIQPAELGDSAMYLCASSRGRTYEQYFGPGTRLTVT.

J is TRBJ1-1 and V is TRBV6-2 or TRBV6-3; TRBD1 is a possible D gene (6 bases). The CDR3 sequence is 11 residues long. Looked up from germline, CDR1 is MNHEY and CDR2 is SVGEGT. With 5 bases removed from V and 8 bases from J, the gap between germline ends came to 9 bases. CDR3 bases: TGTGCCAGCAGTCAGGGACAAGAAGCTTTCTTT. Protein: CASSQGQEAFF.

This clone occurred once. The chain carries TRBV6-5 and TRBJ2-5; 9 positions match TRBD1. There are 14 residues in the CDR3. Trimming took 8 bases from V and 5 from J; bases not matched to a gene: 9. The V gene's germline CDR1 is MNHEY and CDR2 SVGAGI. CDR3 amino acids: CASVSGQGRETQYF. CDR3 sequence (DNA): TGTGCCAGCGTTTCAGGACAGGGGAGGGAGACCCAGTACTTC.

V gene TRBV6-5 combines with J gene TRBJ1-3, with D hard to call. CDR3 length: 13 residues. Per the germline V gene, CDR1 is MNHEY and CDR2 is SVGAGI. Trimming took 6 bases from V and 2 from J, leaving 8 bases between them. The CDR3 DNA reads TGTGCCAGCAGAGGAAATGCTGGAAACACCATATATTTT. Translating it yields CASRGNAGNTIYF.